This T cell receptor (beta chain) was observed in a study of radiotherapy plus CTLA-4 blockade in lung cancer. This table comes from immunoSEQ multiplex PCR, and its TCRdb copy is limited to in-frame clones, with some not included. The sample includes more than 90,000 clones, around 84% of them seen just once. This clonotype was obtained from a human donor with non-small cell lung cancer that progressed on radiotherapy plus ipilimumab. Some clones in this sample may be carry-over from other donors' samples. Sequenced here: peripheral blood, sampled from a patient treated with radiotherapy plus ipilimumab.

The CDR3 loop is CASSSRLGPFNGYTF. The CDR3 bases are TGTGCCAGCAGCTCCCGCCTGGGGCCCTTTAATGGCTACACCTTC. V gene TRBV9 combines with J gene TRBJ1-2; the D gene is possibly TRBD1 (5 bases). The CDR3 spans 15 residues. Trimming pared 4 bases from V and 6 bases from J, leaving 19 bases between. The germline V gene encodes CDR1 SGDLS and CDR2 YYNGEE. The full variable domain, completed using reference TRBV9 and TRBJ1-2, is DSGVTQTPKHLITATGQRVTLRCSPRSGDLSVYWYQQSLDQGLQFLIQYYNGEERAKGNILERFSAQQFPDLHSELNLSSLELGDSALYFCASSSRLGPFNGYTFGSGTRLTVV.